This T cell receptor (beta chain) came from a study of T cell clones after liver transplantation. In the study overall: Without induction therapy, subjects received standard immunosuppression until 12-24 months post-transplant. At least one year of complete immunosuppression withdrawal without enzymes over twice normal defined tolerance.

This table comes from immunoSEQ multiplex PCR, and its TCRdb copy is limited to in-frame clones, with some not included. The repertoire holds more than 100,000 clones, under 90% seen once, with 2.5% to 3% in the top ten. The sequences come from CD4+ T cells from blood, collected 47 months after liver transplant. The origin of this receptor is a human patient who received a liver transplant. Some T cells may have originated in the graft donor.

The DNA of the CDR3 is TGTGCCAGCAGCGGATCGACAGGCCCGCGGTCCCGTGGAGATACGCAGTATTTT. It is translated as CASSGSTGPRSRGDTQYF. The chain employs TRBV7-3 and TRBJ2-3; D may be TRBD1 (6 bases). V gave up 5 bases and J gave up 5 bases, with 26 bases separating them. Germline lookup yields CDR1 SGHTA and CDR2 FQGTGA. CDR3 length: 18 amino acids.